This TCR beta chain emerged from a study of beta chain features in type 1 diabetes. Turning to the study itself: The examined sorted cells totaled about 98 million across samples. Study-wide findings and caveats: The cDNA sequencing approach could over-represent high-TCR-expressing cells. Compared to healthy donors, patients appeared to have naive, central memory and Treg TCRB repertoires that were more alike.

Germline-derived CDR1 and CDR2 are MNHEY and SMNVEV (reference sequence). This CDR3 comprises 13 residues. V was shortened by 3 bases and J by 8 bases, with 10 bases between the two germline ends. The isolated RNA, all of it, was reverse transcribed, so expressed TCRB transcripts were what got sequenced. The table came from immunoSEQ multiplex PCR; TCRdb's copy has only in-frame clones and leaves some out. Among 60,000 or so clones listed, roughly three fifths were seen once. This clone was detected a few times. As yet, its antigen is unknown. This chain joins TRBV27 and TRBJ1-4; perhaps TRBD1 as D (5 bases). The sample consisted of Tregs from blood. The TCR was taken from a woman between 18 and 29 years old in good health. The chain's CDR3 is CASSFQGREKLFF. The CDR3 DNA reads as TGTGCCAGCAGTTTCCAGGGCAGGGAAAAACTGTTTTTT.